The present T cell receptor beta chain was sequenced within a study of blood T cell repertoires in COVID-19. In the study overall: COVID-19 samples collected from the United States, Italy and Spain covered acute and convalescent phases. Sample material is recorded as cDNA or gDNA derived from T cells, B-cell-depleted T cells, or PBMCs.

This clone was counted a single time. In the authors' workflow: Using reference gene primer amplification, nucleated cell counts were estimated. The data were produced by immunoSEQ multiplex PCR, yet TCRdb's version contains in-frame clones alone and is incomplete. V and J calls and clone size are as listed in that table; D and trimming were resolved from the DNA. The data show more than 200,000 clones, with 65% to 85% seen just once and about 8.1% held by the top ten. CDR1 SGHTA and CDR2 FQGNSA come from the germline V gene. The CDR3 contains 15 residues. The V gene end was trimmed by 5 bases and the J gene end by 5 bases; junction bases not matched to a gene: 11.

The V and J genes are TRBV7-2 and TRBJ2-7, with 8 bases matching TRBD2. This receptor was taken from a woman in her 50s with acute or convalescent COVID-19. Sequencing was performed on peripheral blood. CDR3 residues: CASSPSGTSLNEQYF. The CDR3 region has the DNA TGTGCCAGCAGCCCCTCCGGGACTAGTCTAAACGAGCAGTACTTC.